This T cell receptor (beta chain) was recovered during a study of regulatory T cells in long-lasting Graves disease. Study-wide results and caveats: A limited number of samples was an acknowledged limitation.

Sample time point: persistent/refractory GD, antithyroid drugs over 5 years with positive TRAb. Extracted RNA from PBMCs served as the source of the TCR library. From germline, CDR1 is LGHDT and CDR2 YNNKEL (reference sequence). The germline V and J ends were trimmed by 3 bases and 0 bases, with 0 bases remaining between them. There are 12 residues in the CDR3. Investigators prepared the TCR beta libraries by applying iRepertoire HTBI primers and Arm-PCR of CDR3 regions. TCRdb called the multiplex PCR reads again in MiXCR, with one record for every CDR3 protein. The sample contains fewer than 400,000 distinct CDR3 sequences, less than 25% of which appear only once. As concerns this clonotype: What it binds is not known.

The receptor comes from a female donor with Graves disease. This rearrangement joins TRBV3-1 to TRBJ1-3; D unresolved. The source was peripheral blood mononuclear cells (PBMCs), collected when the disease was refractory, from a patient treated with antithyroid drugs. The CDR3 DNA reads TGTGCCAGCAGCCACTCTGGAAACACCATATATTTT. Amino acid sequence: CASSHSGNTIYF.